This is a list of T cell receptor beta chains from one sample in a study of blood T cell repertoires in COVID-19. Produced via immunoSEQ multiplex PCR; TCRdb's table is partial and in-frame only. The sample has fewer than 350,000 clones, 80% to 90% seen once. Sequencing was carried out using PBMCs or T cells enriched from blood (not recorded which). These TCRs come from a woman younger than 45 with acute COVID-19. CDR3s include the opening cysteine and the closing phenylalanine or tryptophan. A D gene is named only where the DNA matches it firmly. Some rows mark clone size as missing; the rest say once, few, many or name a class of expanded clone.

TRBV29-1	.	.	TRBJ2-1	CSVEAVAPYNEQFF	TGCAGCGTTGAAGCGGTAGCCCCTTACAATGAGCAGTTCTTC
TRBV6-2/TRBV6-3	.	.	TRBJ2-7	CASSRAGGFYEQYF	TGTGCCAGCAGCCGCGCAGGGGGGTTCTACGAGCAGTACTTC
TRBV28	.	.	TRBJ1-5	CASRFDSQPQHF	TGTGCCAGCAGATTCGACAGCCAGCCCCAGCATTTT
TRBV19	.	TRBD1	TRBJ1-6	CASSRDSLYNSPLHF	TGTGCCAGTAGTCGGGACAGTCTCTATAATTCACCCCTCCACTTT
TRBV2	.	TRBD2	TRBJ2-7	CASSEVLSGSDYEQYF	TGTGCCAGCAGTGAAGTTCTTAGCGGGAGTGACTACGAGCAGTACTTC
TRBV19	.	TRBD1	TRBJ1-5	CASSPTGNQPQHF	TGTGCCAGTAGTCCGACAGGGAATCAGCCCCAGCATTTT
TRBV11-2	once	TRBD1	TRBJ2-7	CASSTPSTGEDPYEQYF	TGTGCCAGCAGCACCCCTTCGACAGGGGAGGACCCCTACGAGCAGTACTTC
TRBV18	.	.	TRBJ1-1	CASSPTAGLNTEAFF	TGTGCCAGCTCACCAACCGCGGGGCTTAACACTGAAGCTTTCTTT
TRBV18	.	.	TRBJ2-3	CASSPEGLVGTDTQYF	TGTGCCAGCTCACCAGAGGGTCTTGTGGGCACAGATACGCAGTATTTT
TRBV24-1	.	TRBD1	TRBJ1-5	CATSDRDRDQPQHF	TGTGCCACCAGTGATCGTGACAGGGATCAGCCCCAGCATTTT
TRBV7-3	.	TRBD2	TRBJ2-1	CASSLRGTIYNEQFF	TGTGCCAGCAGCTTAAGGGGGACTATTTACAATGAGCAGTTCTTC
TRBV7-2	.	TRBD2	TRBJ2-1	CASSLGGLAGNEQFF	TGTGCCAGCAGCTTAGGTGGACTAGCGGGCAATGAGCAGTTCTTC
TRBV27	.	.	TRBJ1-4	CASSIPMEPTNEKLFF	TGTGCCAGCAGTATACCGATGGAGCCAACTAATGAAAAACTGTTTTTT
TRBV27	once	TRBD1	TRBJ2-7	CASSLGLDRVHEQYF	TGTGCCAGCAGTTTAGGGCTCGACAGGGTCCACGAGCAGTACTTC
TRBV5-1	.	TRBD2	TRBJ2-1	CASSLEKGSWAGGYNEQFF	TGCGCCAGCAGCTTAGAAAAGGGTAGTTGGGCGGGAGGATACAATGAGCAGTTCTTC
TRBV6-5	.	.	TRBJ2-7	CASSYSSQASYEQYF	TGTGCCAGCAGTTACTCGTCCCAGGCTTCCTACGAGCAGTACTTC
TRBV4-2	.	.	TRBJ1-1	CASSQDVRGVHSTEAFF	TGTGCCAGCAGCCAAGATGTGCGGGGAGTGCATAGCACTGAAGCTTTCTTT
TRBV4-1	.	TRBD2	TRBJ2-1	CASSSPSGPGEQFF	TGCGCCAGCAGTTCCCCTAGCGGGCCCGGTGAGCAGTTCTTC
TRBV12-2	.	.	TRBJ2-1	CASRLLSGRGSSYNEQFF	TGTGCAAGTCGCTTATTGTCGGGGCGGGGGAGCTCCTACAATGAGCAGTTCTTC
TRBV3-1/TRBV3-2	.	TRBD1	TRBJ2-3	CASSQGTGVATDTQYF	TGTGCCAGCAGCCAAGGGACAGGGGTAGCCACAGATACGCAGTATTTT
TRBV29-1	.	TRBD2	TRBJ2-7	CSVSGTSGTEQYF	TGCAGCGTTTCAGGGACTAGCGGGACCGAGCAGTACTTC
TRBV10-2	.	TRBD1	TRBJ1-1	CASSQQGAGTEAFF	TGCGCCAGCAGCCAACAGGGGGCTGGCACTGAAGCTTTCTTT
TRBV7-9	.	TRBD2	TRBJ2-2	CASLTSGRGLNTGELFF	TGTGCCAGCCTGACTAGCGGGAGAGGTCTGAACACCGGGGAGCTGTTTTTT
TRBV5-1	.	TRBD2	TRBJ2-2	CASSTSGRADTGELFF	TGCGCCAGCAGCACTAGCGGGAGGGCCGACACCGGGGAGCTGTTTTTT
TRBV7-9	.	.	TRBJ2-1	CASSLRGTAYNEQFF	TGTGCCAGCAGCTTACGCGGGACAGCCTACAATGAGCAGTTCTTC
TRBV4-1	.	.	TRBJ1-1	CASTPGQVYTEAFF	TGCGCCAGCACCCCGGGACAAGTGTACACTGAAGCTTTCTTT
TRBV9	.	.	TRBJ2-4	CASSANAFQGNIQYF	TGTGCCAGCAGCGCCAACGCCTTCCAGGGAAACATTCAGTACTTC
TRBV5-1	.	TRBD1	TRBJ1-4	CASSSGTGGTNEKLFF	TGCGCCAGCAGCTCCGGGACAGGGGGAACTAATGAAAAACTGTTTTTT
TRBV19	.	TRBD1	TRBJ1-6	CASRDRGWDDSPLHF	TGTGCCTCCCGGGACAGGGGGTGGGACGATTCACCCCTCCACTTT
TRBV5-4	.	.	TRBJ2-5	CASTRGREIETQYF	TGTGCCAGCACCAGGGGGCGGGAGATTGAGACCCAGTACTTC
TRBV19	.	TRBD1	TRBJ2-7	CASSFPTGTGSSEQYF	TGTGCCAGTAGTTTTCCCACCGGGACAGGGTCCTCCGAGCAGTACTTC
TRBV3-1/TRBV3-2	few	TRBD2	TRBJ2-2	CASSQSAGGGTGELFF	TGTGCCAGCAGCCAATCTGCGGGAGGGGGCACCGGGGAGCTGTTTTTT
TRBV28	.	.	TRBJ2-7	CASSSRDSRKYF	TGTGCCAGCAGTTCGCGGGACAGCCGAAAGTACTTC
TRBV28	.	.	TRBJ1-3	CASSLWAGGGNTIYF	TGTGCCAGCAGTTTATGGGCAGGAGGTGGAAACACCATATATTTT
TRBV28	.	.	TRBJ1-2	CASSLSHRGYPNYGYTF	TGTGCCAGCAGTTTGAGCCACCGGGGTTACCCTAACTATGGCTACACCTTC
TRBV27	.	.	TRBJ1-5	CASSRSRGDGLGQPQHF	TGTGCCAGCAGTCGATCCCGGGGGGACGGGCTGGGTCAGCCCCAGCATTTT
TRBV10-3	.	.	TRBJ1-1	CAIRGGSTGSDTEAFF	TGTGCCATCAGGGGAGGGAGTACGGGGTCCGACACTGAAGCTTTCTTT
TRBV6-2/TRBV6-3	.	TRBD1	TRBJ1-4	CASSSGDRATNEKLFF	TGTGCCAGCAGTTCCGGGGACAGAGCAACTAATGAAAAACTGTTTTTT
TRBV4-1	.	TRBD2	TRBJ2-3	CASSQLGLAGATDTQYF	TGCGCCAGCAGCCAATTGGGACTAGCGGGGGCCACAGATACGCAGTATTTT
TRBV28	.	.	TRBJ2-2	CASSLFSGELFF	TGTGCCAGCAGTCTATTCTCCGGGGAGCTGTTTTTT
TRBV12-3/TRBV12-4	.	.	TRBJ1-6	CASSLVYTTLHF	TGTGCCAGCAGTTTAGTTTACACCACCCTCCACTTT
TRBV10-3	.	TRBD1	TRBJ1-2	CAISESRTGGNDYGYTF	TGTGCCATCAGTGAGTCACGGACAGGGGGGAATGACTATGGCTACACCTTC
TRBV7-9	.	.	TRBJ1-2	CASGFLRGDGDGYTF	TGTGCCAGCGGGTTTTTGCGGGGGGATGGAGATGGCTACACCTTC
TRBV28	.	.	TRBJ1-3	CASSLTSSGNTIYF	TGTGCCAGCAGTTTAACATCCTCTGGAAACACCATATATTTT
TRBV7-2	.	.	TRBJ2-2	CASSSGLSLGELFF	TGTGCCAGCAGCTCGGGACTCTCTTTGGGGGAGCTGTTTTTT
TRBV19	.	.	TRBJ2-1	CASRWGGDSYNEQFF	TGTGCCAGCAGATGGGGCGGGGACTCCTACAATGAGCAGTTCTTC
TRBV7-7	few	.	TRBJ2-2	CASSPGRGKNTGELFF	TGTGCTAGCAGCCCAGGTCGGGGGAAGAACACCGGGGAGCTGTTTTTT
TRBV18	.	TRBD1	TRBJ1-5	CASSPGQGGNQPQHF	TGTGCCAGCTCACCCGGACAGGGAGGGAATCAGCCCCAGCATTTT
TRBV2	.	.	TRBJ1-6	CASSLLAGGTNSPLHF	TGTGCCAGCAGTCTCTTGGCCGGCGGTACAAATTCACCCCTCCACTTT
TRBV27	.	TRBD2	TRBJ2-1	CASSPSAGVSYNEQFF	TGTGCCAGCAGTCCCTCGGCGGGAGTCTCCTACAATGAGCAGTTCTTC
TRBV2	.	TRBD1	TRBJ2-7	CASHDGTGATYEQYF	TGTGCCAGCCATGACGGGACAGGGGCTACCTACGAGCAGTACTTC
TRBV9	.	TRBD2	TRBJ2-2	CASSVQDRGLAGGGELFF	TGTGCCAGCAGCGTCCAGGACAGGGGACTAGCGGGGGGCGGGGAGCTGTTTTTT
TRBV12-2	.	.	TRBJ1-2	CASRFGECSGYTF	TGTGCAAGTCGCTTCGGGGAGTGCTCTGGCTACACCTTC
TRBV19	once	.	TRBJ1-2	CASSIDTQGHYGYTF	TGTGCCAGTAGTATAGATACACAGGGTCACTATGGCTACACCTTC
TRBV27	.	.	TRBJ2-7	CASQLVQGLSYEQYF	TGTGCCAGCCAGTTAGTTCAGGGGCTATCCTACGAGCAGTACTTC